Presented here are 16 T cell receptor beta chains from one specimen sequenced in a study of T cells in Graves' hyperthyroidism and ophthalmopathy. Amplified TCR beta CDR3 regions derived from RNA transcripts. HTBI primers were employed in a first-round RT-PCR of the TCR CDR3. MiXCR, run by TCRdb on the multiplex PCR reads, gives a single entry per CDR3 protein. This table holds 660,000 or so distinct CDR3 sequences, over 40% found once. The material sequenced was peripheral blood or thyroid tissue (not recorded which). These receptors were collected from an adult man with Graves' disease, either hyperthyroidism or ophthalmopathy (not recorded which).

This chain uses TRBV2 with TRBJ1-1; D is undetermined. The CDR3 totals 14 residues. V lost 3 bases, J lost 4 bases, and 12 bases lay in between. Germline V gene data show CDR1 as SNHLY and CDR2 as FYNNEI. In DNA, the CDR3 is TGTGCCAGCAGTGACGGCCTGCCTGGCACTGAAGCTTTCTTT. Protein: CASSDGLPGTEAFF.

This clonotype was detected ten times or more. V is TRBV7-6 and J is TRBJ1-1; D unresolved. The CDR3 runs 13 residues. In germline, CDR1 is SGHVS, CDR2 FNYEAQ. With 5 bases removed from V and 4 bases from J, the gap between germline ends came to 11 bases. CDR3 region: CASSLLWGTEAFF. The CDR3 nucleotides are TGTGCCAGCAGCCTCCTATGGGGCACTGAAGCTTTCTTT.

CDR3 protein: CADNSPLHF. The CDR3 nucleotides are TGTGCCGATAATTCACCCCTCCACTTT. V is TRBV24-1 and J is TRBJ1-6; D is unclear. CDR3 length equals 9 residues. Germline V gene lookup returns CDR1 KGHDR and CDR2 SFDVKD. The V end was cut by 12 bases, the J end by 5 bases, with 1 base between.

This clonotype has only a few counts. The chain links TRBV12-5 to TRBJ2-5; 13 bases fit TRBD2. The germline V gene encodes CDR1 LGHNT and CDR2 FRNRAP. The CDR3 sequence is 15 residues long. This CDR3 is CASSYSRLAGGTQYF. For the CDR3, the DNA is TGTGCCAGCAGTTACTCGAGACTAGCGGGAGGCACCCAGTACTTC.

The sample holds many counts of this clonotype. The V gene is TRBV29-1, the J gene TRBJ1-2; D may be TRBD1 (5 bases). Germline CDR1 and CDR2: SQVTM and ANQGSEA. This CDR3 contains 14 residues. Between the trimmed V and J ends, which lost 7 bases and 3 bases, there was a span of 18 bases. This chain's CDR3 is CSGDPGGFYYGYTF. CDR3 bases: TGCAGCGGGGACCCAGGAGGTTTTTACTATGGCTACACCTTC.

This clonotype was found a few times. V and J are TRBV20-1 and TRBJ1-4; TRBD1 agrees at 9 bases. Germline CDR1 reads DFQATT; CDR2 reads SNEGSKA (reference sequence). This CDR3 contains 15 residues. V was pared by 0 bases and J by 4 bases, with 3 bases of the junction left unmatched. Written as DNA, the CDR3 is TGCAGTGCTAGAGAACCGGGACAGGGTAATGAAAAACTGTTTTTT. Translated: CSAREPGQGNEKLFF.

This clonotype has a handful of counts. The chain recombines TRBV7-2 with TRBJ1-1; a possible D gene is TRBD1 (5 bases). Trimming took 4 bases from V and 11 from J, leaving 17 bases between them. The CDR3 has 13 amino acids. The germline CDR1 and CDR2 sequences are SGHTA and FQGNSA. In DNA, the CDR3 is TGTGCCAGCAGCTCTGGGACCAGGGAACGGGCTTTCTTT. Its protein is CASSSGTRERAFF.

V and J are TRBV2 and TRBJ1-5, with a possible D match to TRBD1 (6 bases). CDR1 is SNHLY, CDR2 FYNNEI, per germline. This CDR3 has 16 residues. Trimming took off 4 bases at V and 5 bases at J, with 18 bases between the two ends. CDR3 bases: TGTGCCAGCAGTGTCAAACAGGGCGGCGGCTATCAGCCCCAGCATTTT. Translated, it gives CASSVKQGGGYQPQHF.

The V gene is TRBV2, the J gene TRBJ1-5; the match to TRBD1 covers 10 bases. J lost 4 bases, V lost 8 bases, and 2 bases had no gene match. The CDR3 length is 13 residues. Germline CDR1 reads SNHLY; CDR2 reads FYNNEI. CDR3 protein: CASGTGVNQPQHF. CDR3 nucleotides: TGTGCCAGCGGGACAGGGGTAAATCAGCCCCAGCATTTT.

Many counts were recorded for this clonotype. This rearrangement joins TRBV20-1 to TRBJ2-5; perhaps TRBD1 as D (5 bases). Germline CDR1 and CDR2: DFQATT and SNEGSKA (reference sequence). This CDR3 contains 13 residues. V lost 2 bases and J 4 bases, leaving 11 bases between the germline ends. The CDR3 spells CSARTVGLETQYF. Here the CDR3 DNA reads TGCAGTGCTAGAACGGTGGGGCTAGAGACCCAGTACTTC.

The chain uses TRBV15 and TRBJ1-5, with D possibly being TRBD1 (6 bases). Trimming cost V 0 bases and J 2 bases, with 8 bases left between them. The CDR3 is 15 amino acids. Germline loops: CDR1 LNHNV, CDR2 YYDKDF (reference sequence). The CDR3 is CATSRDRTGNQPQHF. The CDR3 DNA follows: TGTGCCACCAGCAGAGATCGGACAGGCAATCAGCCCCAGCATTTT. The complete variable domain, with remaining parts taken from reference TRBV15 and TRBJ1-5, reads DAMVIQNPRYQVTQFGKPVTLSCSQTLNHNVMYWYQQKSSQAPKLLFHYYDKDFNNEADTPDNFQSRRPNTSFCFLDIRSPGLGDTAMYLCATSRDRTGNQPQHFGDGTRLSIL.

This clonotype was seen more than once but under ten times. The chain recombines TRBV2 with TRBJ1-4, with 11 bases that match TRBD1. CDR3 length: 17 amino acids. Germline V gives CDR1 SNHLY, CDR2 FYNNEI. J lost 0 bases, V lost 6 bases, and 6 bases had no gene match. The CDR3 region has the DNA TGTGCCAGCAGGGCAAGGACAGGGGGCGCAACTAATGAAAAACTGTTTTTT. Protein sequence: CASRARTGGATNEKLFF.

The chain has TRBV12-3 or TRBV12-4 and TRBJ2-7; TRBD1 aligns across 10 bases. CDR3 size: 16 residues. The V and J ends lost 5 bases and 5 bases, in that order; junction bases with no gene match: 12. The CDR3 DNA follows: TGTGCCAGCAGTGCCGGGACAGGGGACGTTTGGCACGAGCAGTACTTC. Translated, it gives CASSAGTGDVWHEQYF.

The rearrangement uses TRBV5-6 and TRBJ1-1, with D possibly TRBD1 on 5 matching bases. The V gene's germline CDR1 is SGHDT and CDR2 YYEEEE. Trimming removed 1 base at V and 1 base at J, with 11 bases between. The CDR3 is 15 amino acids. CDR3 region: CASSLRRGWNTEAFF. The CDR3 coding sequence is TGTGCCAGCAGCTTGAGGAGGGGATGGAACACTGAAGCTTTCTTT. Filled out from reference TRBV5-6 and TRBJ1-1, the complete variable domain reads DAGVTQSPTHLIKTRGQQVTLRCSPKSGHDTVSWYQQALGQGPQFIFQYYEEEERQRGNFPDRFSGHQFPNYSSELNVNALLLGDSALYLCASSLRRGWNTEAFFGQGTRLTVV.

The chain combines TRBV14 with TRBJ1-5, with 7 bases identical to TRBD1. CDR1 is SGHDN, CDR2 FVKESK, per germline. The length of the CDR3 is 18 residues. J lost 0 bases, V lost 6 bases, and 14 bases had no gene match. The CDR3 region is CASRPRQGRKCSNQPQHF. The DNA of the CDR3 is TGTGCCAGCAGGCCCAGACAGGGTCGAAAATGTAGCAATCAGCCCCAGCATTTT.

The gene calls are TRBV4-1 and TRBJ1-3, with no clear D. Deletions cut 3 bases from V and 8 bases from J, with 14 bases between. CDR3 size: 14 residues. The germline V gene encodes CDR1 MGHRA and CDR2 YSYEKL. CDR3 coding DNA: TGCGCCAGCAGCCAGAACGGGGTCTACGACACCATATATTTT. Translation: CASSQNGVYDTIYF.